This T cell receptor beta chain derives from a study of T cell responses to AZD1222 COVID-19 vaccine. Background on the study: Analyses pooled second doses at about 4 or about 12 weeks. Overall study findings and caveats: Sampled repertoires all dated from after the peak T cell response. White British donors predominated, females outnumbered males, and clonal diversity was possibly underestimated. Nearly half of unique spike-specific TCRs reportedly avoided B.1.351 and B.1.1.7 mutated regions.

Assay used: immunoSEQ multiplex PCR; TCRdb lists only in-frame clones, some missing. This table holds roughly 130,000 clones, approximately 90% found once. Trimming took off 3 bases at V and 2 bases at J, with 8 bases between the two ends. The V gene's germline CDR1 is SGHNT and CDR2 YYREEE (reference sequence). The CDR3 consists of 13 residues. With regard to this clone: Its antigen is not known.

The source of this sequence is an adult in good health. Here the sequenced sample was peripheral blood, taken on day 0 of AZD1222 vaccination. The rearrangement links TRBV5-4 to TRBJ1-1; D is unclear. This chain's CDR3 is CASSSDPNTEAFF. The DNA of the CDR3 is TGTGCCAGCAGCTCAGACCCTAACACTGAAGCTTTCTTT.